This passage covers 5 T cell receptor beta chains from one sample sequenced in a study of OX40 agonist ivuxolimab in advanced cancers. Profiling relied on immunoSEQ multiplex PCR, and the TCRdb table lists in-frame clones only, not all of them. The profile shows 45,000 or so clones, approximately 82% of them singletons. The input for sequencing was CD4+ or CD8+ T cells sorted from blood, taken in a trial of the OX40 agonist ivuxolimab. Receptors originate from an adult with an advanced solid tumor such as melanoma, head and neck, liver or kidney cancer.

The genes are TRBV11-3 and TRBJ1-5; D is unresolved. There are 14 residues in the CDR3. Germline CDR1 and CDR2: SGHNT and YENEEA. The V and J ends lost 1 base and 0 bases respectively, with 4 bases between them. CDR3 in DNA: TGTGCCAGCAGCTTAGGGGGTAGCAATCAGCCCCAGCATTTT. As protein: CASSLGGSNQPQHF.

V gene TRBV5-6 combines with J gene TRBJ2-7, with D perhaps being TRBD1 or TRBD2 (5 bases each). V lost 3 bases to trimming and J lost 2 bases, with 15 bases between them. The CDR3 consists of 15 residues. The germline V gene has CDR1 SGHDT and CDR2 YYEEEE. The CDR3 DNA follows: TGTGCCAGCAGCTGGAACACCGGGACCCCCTACGAGCAGTACTTC. This gives the protein CASSWNTGTPYEQYF.

The chain carries TRBV19 and TRBJ2-3; D remains ambiguous. V was cut by 1 base and J by 1 base, with 3 bases left in between. Germline V gives CDR1 LNHDA, CDR2 SQIVND (reference sequence). The CDR3 has 13 residues. The CDR3 loop reads CASSIGRTDTQYF. The CDR3 nucleotides are TGTGCCAGTAGTATAGGCCGCACAGATACGCAGTATTTT.

The chain couples TRBV6-5 to TRBJ2-7; 12 bases are shared with TRBD1. This CDR3 is built from 15 residues. J gave up 7 bases and V 4 bases, and 8 bases lay outside the gene matches. Germline V CDR1 and CDR2: MNHEY, SVGAGI. The CDR3: CASSWTGTGGGEQYF. CDR3 sequence (DNA): TGTGCCAGCAGTTGGACCGGGACAGGGGGCGGGGAGCAGTACTTC.

The V call is TRBV4-3, the J call TRBJ2-7; D call uncertain. Germline CDR1 LGHNA, CDR2 YSLEER. CDR3 length: 15 residues. V lost 0 bases and J 1 base, leaving 10 bases between the germline ends. DNA for the CDR3: TGCGCCAGCAGCCAAGATCGACGGGCTTCCTACGAGCAGTACTTC. Its protein is CASSQDRRASYEQYF.